This entry describes one T cell receptor (beta chain). The data were obtained in a study of blood T cell repertoires in COVID-19. The wider study: The cDNA or gDNA used as material had been derived from T cells, B-cell-depleted T cells, or PBMCs.

Repertoires were generated with immunoSEQ multiplex PCR, while TCRdb's copy carries only in-frame clones and drops some. The table has 220,000 or so clones, about 85% seen once; the top ten hold approximately 5.1%. The source is a woman in her sixties who had recovered from COVID-19. The sequenced sample was peripheral blood.

The CDR3 nucleotides read TGTGCCAGCAGCTCATCAGGGTATCCAGATACGCAGTATTTT. It specifies CASSSSGYPDTQYF. This rearrangement joins TRBV7-3 to TRBJ2-3; D possibly corresponds to TRBD1 (5 bases). Germline V gene sequence: CDR1 SGHTA, CDR2 FQGTGA. Trimming took off 4 bases at V and 4 bases at J, with 12 bases between the two ends. CDR3 length: 14 amino acids.